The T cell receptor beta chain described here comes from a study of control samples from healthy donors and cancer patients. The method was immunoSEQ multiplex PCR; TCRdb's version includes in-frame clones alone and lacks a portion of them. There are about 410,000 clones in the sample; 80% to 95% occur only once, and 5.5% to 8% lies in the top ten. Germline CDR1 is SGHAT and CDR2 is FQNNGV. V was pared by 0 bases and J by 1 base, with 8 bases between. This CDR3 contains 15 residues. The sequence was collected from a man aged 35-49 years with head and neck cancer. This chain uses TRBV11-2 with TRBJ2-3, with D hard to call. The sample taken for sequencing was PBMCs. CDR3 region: CASSLEFWGTDTQYF. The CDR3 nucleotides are TGTGCCAGCAGCTTAGAATTCTGGGGCACAGATACGCAGTATTTT.